This T cell receptor beta chain appears in the sequencing data of a study of brain T cells in children with intractable seizures. This table comes from immunoSEQ multiplex PCR, and its TCRdb copy is limited to in-frame clones, with some not included. The table records 110,000 or so clones, around 94% of them present only once. CDR3 size: 13 residues. With 0 bases removed from V and 6 bases from J, the gap between germline ends came to 6 bases. Germline loops: CDR1 SGDLS, CDR2 YYNGEE. V usage is TRBV9 and J usage is TRBJ2-2; no reliable D call. The sequencing here drew on peripheral blood, taken at surgery. The clonotype was recovered from a boy in the first two years of life with hemimegalencephaly and intractable seizures. CDR3 bases: TGTGCCAGCAGCGTAGGAGGCGCCGGGGAGCTGTTTTTT. It specifies CASSVGGAGELFF.